These 16 T cell receptor beta chains were all obtained from the same sample, sequenced in a study of CD8 T cells in ankylosing spondylitis. Study-level points and caveats: Characteristic of ankylosing spondylitis blood, it appeared, was a TCR beta motif comprising about eight highly homologous variants.

TCRdb reanalysed the 5' RACE reads using MiXCR and keeps one entry per CDR3 protein. The profile shows more than 400,000 distinct CDR3 sequences, less than 6% of them singletons. Antigens for these TCRs are unknown. The sample taken for sequencing was blood, either unsorted or a sorted T cell fraction (not recorded which). The receptors were gathered from a male donor with ankylosing spondylitis.

This clonotype came up many times. The chain couples TRBV5-5 to TRBJ2-1; D might be TRBD2 (5 bases). Deletions cut 6 bases from V and 0 bases from J, with 16 bases between. In germline, CDR1 is SGHKS, CDR2 YYEKEE (reference sequence). The CDR3 is 16 residues long. The CDR3 spells CASIQGLPSSYNEQFF. CDR3 bases: TGTGCCAGCATCCAAGGACTGCCAAGCTCCTACAATGAGCAGTTCTTC.

This clonotype has at least ten counts. The V and J genes are TRBV21-1 and TRBJ1-1. TRBV21-1 constitutes a pseudogene. The CDR3 is made up of 14 amino acids. The CDR3 coding sequence is TGTGCCAGCAGCAAGAAGGTTATCGACACTGAAGCTTTCTTT. It specifies CASSKKVIDTEAFF.

In its sample, this clonotype was seen many times. The rearrangement uses TRBV28 and TRBJ2-7; 8 bases line up with TRBD1. Losses at the gene ends were 1 base for V and 5 bases for J; bases not matched to a gene: 10. In germline, CDR1 is MDHEN, CDR2 SYDVKM. This CDR3 has 16 amino acids. This chain's CDR3 is CASSLYAGTGDNEQYF. The CDR3 DNA reads as TGTGCCAGCAGTTTATACGCCGGGACAGGTGATAACGAGCAGTACTTC.

This clonotype appeared many times. V usage is TRBV24-1 and J usage is TRBJ1-5; no clear D gene. The CDR3 extends over 14 amino acids. V lost 4 bases, J lost 6 bases, and 12 bases lay in between. Germline-derived CDR1 and CDR2 are KGHDR and SFDVKD. CDR3 amino acids: CATSEAPGTQPQHF. The CDR3, as DNA: TGTGCCACCAGTGAAGCACCGGGAACTCAGCCCCAGCATTTT.

This clonotype showed up many times. This rearrangement joins TRBV7-3 to TRBJ2-3, with 7 bases lining up with TRBD1. Germline assignment: CDR1 SGHTA and CDR2 FQGTGA. V gave up 1 base and J gave up 5 bases; unmatched junction bases: 3. The CDR3 covers 14 residues. The chain's CDR3 is CASSLSPGGDTQYF. The CDR3 coding sequence is TGTGCCAGCAGCTTAAGCCCAGGGGGAGATACGCAGTATTTT.

This clonotype was recorded many times. This chain connects TRBV6-5 to TRBJ1-1; no reliable D call. Trimming pared 0 bases from V and 5 bases from J, leaving 19 bases between. CDR3 length: 17 amino acids. The germline V gene encodes CDR1 MNHEY and CDR2 SVGAGI. The CDR3 here is CASSYSNHRTTGTEAFF. The CDR3 nucleotides read TGTGCCAGCAGTTACTCGAATCATCGTACTACGGGAACTGAAGCTTTCTTT.

This clonotype has ten or more counts. V and J are TRBV5-6 and TRBJ1-3; no definite D call. V was clipped by 1 base and J by 3 bases, with 8 bases between them. The length of the CDR3 is 14 residues. Germline V gene sequence: CDR1 SGHDT, CDR2 YYEEEE. DNA of the CDR3: TGTGCCAGCAGCTTGCGGGGTAATGGAAACACCATATATTTT. This translates into CASSLRGNGNTIYF. Full variable domain (missing parts from reference TRBV5-6 and TRBJ1-3): DAGVTQSPTHLIKTRGQQVTLRCSPKSGHDTVSWYQQALGQGPQFIFQYYEEEERQRGNFPDRFSGHQFPNYSSELNVNALLLGDSALYLCASSLRGNGNTIYFGEGSWLTVV.

The table lists this clonotype with a few counts. The V gene is TRBV5-1, the J gene TRBJ2-4, with no clear D. CDR3 length equals 17 residues. Looked up from germline, CDR1 is SGHRS and CDR2 is YFSETQ. The V and J ends lost 0 bases and 2 bases respectively, with 15 bases between them. The CDR3 protein is CASSLGHAMGTKNIQYF. The CDR3 DNA is TGCGCCAGCAGCTTGGGACACGCCATGGGGACCAAAAACATTCAGTACTTC. Full variable domain (remainder filled in from reference TRBV5-1 and TRBJ2-4): KAGVTQTPRYLIKTRGQQVTLSCSPISGHRSVSWYQQTPGQGLQFLFEYFSETQRNKGNFPGRFSGRQFSNSRSEMNVSTLELGDSALYLCASSLGHAMGTKNIQYFGAGTRLSVL.

The V and J genes are TRBV4-2 and TRBJ2-1; TRBD1 aligns across 7 bases. The V gene end was trimmed by 8 bases and the J gene end by 7 bases; junction bases not matched to a gene: 14. This CDR3 region has 15 residues. The germline V gene encodes CDR1 LGHNA and CDR2 YNFKEQ. The CDR3: CASGPGPGGRNEQFF. The CDR3 DNA sequence: TGTGCCAGCGGCCCCGGGCCAGGGGGTAGGAATGAGCAGTTCTTC.

This clonotype was observed at least ten times. The chain links TRBV10-3 to TRBJ2-1, with D maybe TRBD2 (6 bases). CDR3 size: 17 residues. CDR1 and CDR2 (germline): ENHRY, SYGVKD. V was shortened by 2 bases and J by 2 bases, with 16 bases between the two germline ends. CDR3 nucleotide sequence: TGTGCCATCAGTGAGGAAATTCTCGGGAGTCCCTACAATGAGCAGTTCTTC. Translating gives CAISEEILGSPYNEQFF.

This clonotype was found many times. The rearrangement uses TRBV28 and TRBJ2-1; TRBD2 agrees at 9 bases. V dropped 7 bases and J dropped 4; count of bases not matched to a gene: 11. The germline V gene has CDR1 MDHEN and CDR2 SYDVKM. The CDR3 has 16 amino acids. This CDR3 reads CASTKLAGAIYNEQFF. The DNA for the CDR3 is TGTGCCAGCACGAAATTAGCGGGAGCAATATACAATGAGCAGTTCTTC. Supplemented by reference TRBV28 and TRBJ2-1, the full variable domain reads DVKVTQSSRYLVKRTGEKVFLECVQDMDHENMFWYRQDPGLGLRLIYFSYDVKMKEKGDIPEGYSVSREKKERFSLILESASTNQTSMYLCASTKLAGAIYNEQFFGPGTRLTVL.

The sample holds many counts of this clonotype. The chain uses TRBV27 and TRBJ1-5; unclear D gene. The CDR3 covers 15 residues. The germline V gene encodes CDR1 MNHEY and CDR2 SMNVEV (reference sequence). Trimming cost V 3 bases and J 4 bases, with 13 bases left between them. The DNA of the CDR3 is TGTGCCAGCAGTTTCAGCCTATTCGGGAATCAGCCCCAGCATTTT. This translates into CASSFSLFGNQPQHF.

This clonotype has ten or more counts. V usage is TRBV2 and J usage is TRBJ2-5; 8 positions match TRBD1. The CDR3 has 13 residues. J lost 3 bases, V lost 4 bases, and 1 base had no gene match. Germline V gives CDR1 SNHLY, CDR2 FYNNEI. The CDR3 DNA is TGTGCCAGCAGTGCGGGACAGGAAGAGACCCAGTACTTC. Protein: CASSAGQEETQYF.

This clonotype showed up many times. This chain uses TRBV2 with TRBJ2-2; tentatively, D is TRBD2 (5 bases). CDR3 length: 15 residues. The germline gives CDR1 SNHLY, CDR2 FYNNEI. The V end was cut by 5 bases, the J end by 1 base, with 11 bases between. The CDR3 here is CASSPIRGNTGELFF. The CDR3 bases are TGTGCCAGCAGTCCCATCCGGGGGAACACCGGGGAGCTGTTTTTT.

This clonotype occurred many times. The chain combines TRBV6-1 with TRBJ2-1, with D perhaps TRBD1 (6 bases). The germline gives CDR1 MNHNS, CDR2 SASEGT. The CDR3 runs to 13 residues. V was trimmed by 5 bases and J by 7 bases, leaving 12 bases between them. DNA of the CDR3: TGTGCCAGCAGTACGAAACAGGGAAATGAGCAGTTCTTC. This gives the protein CASSTKQGNEQFF.

This clonotype appeared many times. The gene calls are TRBV6-2 or TRBV6-3 and TRBJ1-5, with TRBD1 matching over 8 bases. Germline V gene lookup returns CDR1 MNHEY and CDR2 SVGEGT. The V gene end was trimmed by 5 bases and the J gene end by 5 bases; junction bases not matched to a gene: 5. The CDR3 sequence is 14 residues long. The CDR3 coding sequence is TGTGCCAGCAGTGCAGGGACAGGATATCAGCCCCAGCATTTT. Translating gives CASSAGTGYQPQHF.